The next 14 T cell receptor beta chains were all read from a single sample in a study of control samples from healthy donors and cancer patients. Assay used: immunoSEQ multiplex PCR; TCRdb lists only in-frame clones, some missing. The sample holds around 50,000 clones, 95% to 97% seen once. The sample was blood. The receptors originated from a woman aged 25-40 years in good health.

This chain links TRBV6-1 with TRBJ1-5, with D maybe TRBD1 (6 bases). There are 17 residues in the CDR3. In germline, CDR1 is MNHNS, CDR2 SASEGT. V was pared by 0 bases and J by 0 bases, with 12 bases between. The CDR3 DNA is TGTGCCAGCAGTGAAGCTGGGGGGGCTCCTAGCAATCAGCCCCAGCATTTT. Translating gives CASSEAGGAPSNQPQHF.

The chain carries TRBV19 and TRBJ1-1, with TRBD1 matching over 7 bases. The CDR3 loop spans 13 amino acids. In germline, CDR1 is LNHDA, CDR2 SQIVND (reference sequence). V lost 10 bases and J lost 0; bases outside the gene matches: 5. CDR3 coding DNA: TGTGCCATCCGGGACAGCCTGAACACTGAAGCTTTCTTT. Translation gives CAIRDSLNTEAFF.

The V gene is TRBV5-4, the J gene TRBJ2-7; 12 bases line up with TRBD2. This CDR3 contains 19 residues. The V segment lost 2 bases and the J segment 2 bases; nucleotides outside the gene matches: 14. From germline, CDR1 is SGHNT and CDR2 YYREEE (reference sequence). The CDR3 region is CASSLASSGRVGDPYEQYF. In DNA, the CDR3 is TGTGCCAGCAGCTTAGCCTCTAGCGGGAGGGTAGGGGACCCCTACGAGCAGTACTTC.

CDR3 coding DNA: TGTGCCAGTAGTATGACTAGCGGGAGCACAGATACGCAGTATTTT. The encoded protein is CASSMTSGSTDTQYF. The chain combines TRBV19 with TRBJ2-3; 10 nucleotides align to TRBD2. V trimming: 3 bases; J trimming: 0 bases; junction bases outside the gene matches: 0. CDR3 size: 15 residues. From germline, CDR1 is LNHDA and CDR2 SQIVND (reference sequence).

J is TRBJ2-2 and V is TRBV6-5; the D gene is possibly TRBD2 (5 bases). The CDR3 totals 14 residues. Germline V gene data show CDR1 as MNHEY and CDR2 as SVGAGI. V lost 6 bases and J 0 bases, leaving 8 bases between the germline ends. The CDR3 DNA follows: TGTGCCAGCAGACCCGGGGCGAACACCGGGGAGCTGTTTTTT. Translating gives CASRPGANTGELFF.

V usage is TRBV5-6 and J usage is TRBJ1-5; TRBD1 aligns across 7 bases. V shed 3 bases and J 4 bases; nucleotides not matched to a gene: 4. Germline V gene lookup returns CDR1 SGHDT and CDR2 YYEEEE. The CDR3 is 14 residues long. CDR3 protein: CASSWTGHNQPQHF. CDR3 bases: TGTGCCAGCAGCTGGACAGGCCATAATCAGCCCCAGCATTTT. Together with reference TRBV5-6 and TRBJ1-5, the CDR3 gives the full variable domain: DAGVTQSPTHLIKTRGQQVTLRCSPKSGHDTVSWYQQALGQGPQFIFQYYEEEERQRGNFPDRFSGHQFPNYSSELNVNALLLGDSALYLCASSWTGHNQPQHFGDGTRLSIL.

In the case of this clone: One end of the junction is discordant with germline, which a read error may explain. At the DNA level, this CDR3 is encoded by other sequences in the same sample as well. V and J are TRBV10-2 and TRBJ1-3; D not resolved. CDR3 size: 14 residues. Germline V gives CDR1 WSHSY, CDR2 SAAADI. The CDR3 DNA sequence: TGTGCCAGCAGTGTCTCCGGGATTGGAAACACCATATATTTT. The encoded protein is CASSVSGIGNTIYF.

The chain combines TRBV9 with TRBJ1-2; D might be TRBD1 (5 bases). The V gene lost 4 bases and the J gene lost 7 bases, with 14 bases spanning the gap. This CDR3 is 13 amino acids long. Germline lookup yields CDR1 SGDLS and CDR2 YYNGEE. The CDR3 sequence is CASSPREVSGYTF. CDR3 coding DNA: TGTGCCAGCAGCCCCAGGGAAGTGAGTGGCTACACCTTC.

This chain links TRBV30 with TRBJ1-1; D remains ambiguous. Germline V gene lookup returns CDR1 GTSNPN and CDR2 SVGIG (reference sequence). This CDR3 comprises 11 residues. Trimming took off 6 bases at V and 3 bases at J, with 8 bases between the two ends. CDR3 DNA: TGTGCCTGCTCAGTAGACACTGAAGCTTTCTTT. Its protein product is CACSVDTEAFF.

This clone was observed a handful of times. The chain uses TRBV11-2 and TRBJ2-5; D gene unclear. Trimming left V 1 base short and J 2 bases short, with 11 bases between. The germline V gene has CDR1 SGHAT and CDR2 FQNNGV. This CDR3 spans 15 amino acids. The DNA for the CDR3 is TGTGCCAGCAGCTTAGTAGGAATCGGGCAAGAGACCCAGTACTTC. Translated, it gives CASSLVGIGQETQYF.

CDR3 sequence reads: CASSEEPGGPEAFF. As DNA, the CDR3 is TGTGCCAGCAGTGAAGAGCCTGGCGGGCCTGAAGCTTTCTTT. The V call is TRBV2, the J call TRBJ1-1; D remains unclear. Germline CDR1 and CDR2: SNHLY and FYNNEI. Trimming shortened V by 1 base and J by 6 bases, and 12 bases separated the two germline ends. The CDR3 covers 14 residues.

The rearrangement uses TRBV3-1 (or the pseudogene TRBV3-2) and TRBJ2-6; TRBD1 might be the D (6 bases). Trimming cost V 3 bases and J 2 bases, with 11 bases left between them. The CDR3 is made up of 16 amino acids. Germline lookup yields CDR1 LGHDT and CDR2 YNNKEL (reference sequence). CDR3 nucleotide sequence: TGTGCCAGCAGCCAGAACTCAGGGGCTGGGGCCAACGTCCTGACTTTC. Translated: CASSQNSGAGANVLTF.

This chain joins TRBV4-1 and TRBJ2-1; D possibly uses TRBD1 or TRBD2 (6 bases each). V lost 0 bases, J lost 2 bases, and 17 bases lay in between. The CDR3 extends over 18 amino acids. Germline V gene data show CDR1 as MGHRA and CDR2 as YSYEKL. CDR3 in DNA: TGCGCCAGCAGCCAAGAAAGGGGGTCGCGGGACCCCTACAATGAGCAGTTCTTC. Encoded protein: CASSQERGSRDPYNEQFF.

This clone came up once. The chain combines TRBV28 with TRBJ2-1; D remains unclear. CDR1 MDHEN and CDR2 SYDVKM come from the germline V gene. V lost 5 bases to trimming and J lost 9 bases, with 8 bases between them. The CDR3 spans 11 residues. CDR3 in amino acids: CASSPSVEQFF. The CDR3 region has the DNA TGTGCCAGCAGTCCGAGCGTTGAGCAGTTCTTC.